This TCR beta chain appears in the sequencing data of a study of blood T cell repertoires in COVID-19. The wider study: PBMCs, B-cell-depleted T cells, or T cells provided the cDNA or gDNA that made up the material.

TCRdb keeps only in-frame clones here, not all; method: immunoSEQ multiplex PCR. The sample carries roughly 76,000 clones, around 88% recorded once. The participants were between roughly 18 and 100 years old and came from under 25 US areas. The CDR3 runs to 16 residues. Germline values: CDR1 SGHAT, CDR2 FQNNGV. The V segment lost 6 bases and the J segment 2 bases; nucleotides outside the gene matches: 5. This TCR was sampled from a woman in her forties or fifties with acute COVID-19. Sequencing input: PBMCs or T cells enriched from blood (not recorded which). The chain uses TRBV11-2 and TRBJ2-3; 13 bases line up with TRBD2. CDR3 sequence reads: CASSRGTSGATDTQYF. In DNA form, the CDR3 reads TGTGCCAGCAGTCGCGGGACTAGCGGGGCCACAGATACGCAGTATTTT.